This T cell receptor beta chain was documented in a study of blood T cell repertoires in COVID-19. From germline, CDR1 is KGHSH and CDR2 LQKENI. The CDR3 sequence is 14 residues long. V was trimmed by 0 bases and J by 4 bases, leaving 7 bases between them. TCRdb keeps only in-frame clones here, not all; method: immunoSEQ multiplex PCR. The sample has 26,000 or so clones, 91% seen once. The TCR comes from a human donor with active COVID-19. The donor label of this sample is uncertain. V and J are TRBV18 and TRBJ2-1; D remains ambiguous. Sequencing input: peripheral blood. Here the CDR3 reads CASSPPAGYNEQFF. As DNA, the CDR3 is TGTGCCAGCTCACCACCGGCCGGGTACAATGAGCAGTTCTTC.